Only a few counts were recorded for the clone carrying this T cell receptor beta chain. Its antigen is as yet unknown. Trimming took 1 base from V and 5 from J, leaving 14 bases between them. The CDR3 loop spans 15 amino acids. Germline V lookup: CDR1 SGHDN, CDR2 FVKESK. TCRdb keeps only in-frame clones here, not all; method: immunoSEQ multiplex PCR. This table holds over 20,000 clones, 73% found once. This sample is part of a study of CD4 T cells in relation to SARS-CoV-2 and coronaviruses. Study context: After roughly ten days of antigen culture, PBMC TCR beta CDR3s were sequenced. Controls used an HIV-1 Nef peptide pool or no peptide.

The unexposed donors gave CD4+ T cells in about 2010-2019, prior to COVID-19. The cells were cultured for about ten days before CD4+ T cells were isolated. Study-wide findings and caveats: Roughly 65% of donors had memory CD4+ clonotypes crossrecognizing SARS-CoV-2 and common cold coronavirus spike. Monoreactive clones expanded significantly more to SARS-CoV-2 than crossreactive clones did.

What was sequenced was CD4+ T cells from PBMCs, cultured in vitro. This chain uses TRBV14 with TRBJ1-1, with D unresolved. The TCR was taken from a human donor in good health. CDR3 region: CASSQGIRVRTEAFF. The CDR3 nucleotides are TGTGCCAGCAGCCAAGGTATTCGGGTTAGGACTGAAGCTTTCTTT.